This TCR beta chain stems from a study of cytomegalovirus exposure and HLA in healthy donors. Across the study: Across around 400 genotyped donors, over 70% landed in the Caucasian-associated ancestry cluster.

Findings and limits, study-wide: Presence/absence analyses assumed roughly uniform sequencing depth across donors. Reports credit the classifier with highly specific, highly sensitive diagnosis of cytomegalovirus status.

CDR1 is SGHRS, CDR2 YFSETQ, per germline. The junction had 8 bases not matched to a gene; V was cut back by 0 bases and J by 1 base. There are 17 residues in the CDR3. Primers for the PCR totalled 60 Vbeta and 13 Jbeta. Some clones are missing from TCRdb's copy, which holds only in-frame ones; the method was immunoSEQ multiplex PCR. The repertoire holds approximately 160,000 clones, with about 80% as singletons. Comments on this clone: The antigen remains unidentified.

The sequence came from a man in his thirties or forties in good health and CMV-seropositive. Material: PBMCs. The rearrangement uses TRBV5-1 and TRBJ2-3; 7 bases are shared with TRBD2. As DNA, the CDR3 is TGCGCCAGCAGCTTGGTCTCAAGCGGGGCCCGCACAGATACGCAGTATTTT. It specifies CASSLVSSGARTDTQYF.